This entry is about one TCR beta chain. What it recognizes is unknown. Using immunoSEQ multiplex PCR, the repertoire was profiled, and TCRdb retains in-frame clones only, with some absent. Among 25,000 to 35,000 clones listed, 80% to 85% were seen once. This specimen comes from a study of T cells in narcolepsy. The germline CDR1 and CDR2 sequences are MNHEY and SVGAGI. This CDR3 has 16 amino acids. J gave up 6 bases and V 6 bases, and 13 bases lay outside the gene matches. Study-level findings and limits: Autoreactive clone sequences were missing from some blood memory CD4+ repertoires.

The gene calls are TRBV6-5 and TRBJ1-4; 7 bases map to TRBD1. This TCR came from a human donor in good health. Sequencing was done on a sample of memory (CD45RA-) CD4+ T cells from blood. CDR3 nucleotides: TGTGCCAGCAGCTACGTCCCGGGACAGTCCTATGAAAAACTGTTTTTT. It encodes CASSYVPGQSYEKLFF.